Listed here are 8 T cell receptor beta chains from one sample, sequenced in a study of T cells in Graves' hyperthyroidism and ophthalmopathy. Template material for amplifying TCR beta CDR3 regions consisted of RNA transcripts. HTBI primers were used for first-round RT-PCR of the TCR CDR3. TCRdb re-derived calls from the multiplex PCR reads in MiXCR, one entry per CDR3 protein. Among 490,000 or so distinct CDR3 sequences listed, less than 20% were seen once. The sequencing input was blood. Receptor source: a man in his forties or fifties with Graves' ophthalmopathy.

The sample holds many counts of this clonotype. The chain recombines TRBV30 with TRBJ2-1, with D unresolved. The CDR3 runs to 12 residues. Germline lookup yields CDR1 GTSNPN and CDR2 SVGIG (reference sequence). V lost 4 bases and J 6 bases, leaving 10 bases between the germline ends. This chain's CDR3 is CAWNRDGNEQFF. The CDR3, as DNA: TGTGCCTGGAATCGAGACGGCAATGAGCAGTTCTTC.

This clonotype was seen ten or more times. This chain links TRBV12-3 or TRBV12-4 with TRBJ2-7; 12 bases match TRBD2. This CDR3 is 15 amino acids long. The J segment lost 3 bases and the V segment lost 5 bases, leaving 5 bases of the junction unmatched. The DNA of the CDR3 is TGTGCCAGCAGTCTGACTAGCGGGGGCGTCTACGAGCAGTACTTC. Encoded protein: CASSLTSGGVYEQYF.

The chain employs TRBV29-1 and TRBJ2-5; the D call may be TRBD1 or TRBD2 (7 bases each). The CDR3 consists of 12 residues. CDR1 and CDR2 from the germline V gene are SQVTM and ANQGSEA. CDR3 nucleotides: TGCAGTAAAACAGGGGAGGGTGAGACCCAGTACTTC. Its protein product is CSKTGEGETQYF.

A word on this clonotype: One end of the junction does not line up with germline, which may come from a read error. The chain uses TRBV7-2 and TRBJ2-1; 7 bases are shared with TRBD1. From germline, CDR1 is SGHTA and CDR2 FQGNSA. This CDR3 has 14 residues. The CDR3: CVSSFYRQGEERFF. CDR3 nucleotide sequence: TGTGTCAGCAGCTTTTACAGACAGGGCGAGGAACGGTTCTTC.

V gene TRBV7-2 combines with J gene TRBJ2-3, with 8 bases fitting TRBD1. CDR3 length: 16 amino acids. Germline CDR1 and CDR2: SGHTA and FQGNSA. J lost 0 bases, V lost 5 bases, and 7 bases had no gene match. The CDR3 reads CASSPQGGRSTDTQYF. CDR3 nucleotide sequence: TGTGCCAGCAGCCCACAGGGGGGCCGAAGCACAGATACGCAGTATTTT.

This clonotype was detected a few times. The V call is TRBV28, the J call TRBJ1-1; TRBD1 matches at 7 bases. V lost 6 bases, J lost 2 bases, and 6 bases stayed unmatched. The CDR3 runs to 14 residues. CDR1 and CDR2 (germline): MDHEN, SYDVKM. CDR3 sequence (DNA): TGTGCCAGCAGAACAGGGGTCCGCAACACTGAAGCTTTCTTT. Residues: CASRTGVRNTEAFF.

This clonotype was seen ten or more times. The V and J genes are TRBV3-1 and TRBJ1-1; no definite D call. Trimming cost V 4 bases and J 4 bases, with 16 bases left between them. The CDR3 consists of 15 residues. Germline CDR1 and CDR2: LGHDT and YNNKEL (reference sequence). CDR3 in DNA: TGTGCCAGCAGCCGAGCAAGACCTGGGCCCACTGAAGCTTTCTTT. It codes for CASSRARPGPTEAFF.

The table lists this clonotype with a few counts. The chain has TRBV20-1 and TRBJ2-1; unclear D gene. The CDR3 runs to 11 residues. V was trimmed by 0 bases and J by 10 bases, leaving 7 bases between them. CDR1 is DFQATT, CDR2 SNEGSKA, per germline (reference sequence). Here the CDR3 DNA reads TGCAGTGCTAGAGATACGCCAGAGCAGTTCTTC. Its translation is CSARDTPEQFF.